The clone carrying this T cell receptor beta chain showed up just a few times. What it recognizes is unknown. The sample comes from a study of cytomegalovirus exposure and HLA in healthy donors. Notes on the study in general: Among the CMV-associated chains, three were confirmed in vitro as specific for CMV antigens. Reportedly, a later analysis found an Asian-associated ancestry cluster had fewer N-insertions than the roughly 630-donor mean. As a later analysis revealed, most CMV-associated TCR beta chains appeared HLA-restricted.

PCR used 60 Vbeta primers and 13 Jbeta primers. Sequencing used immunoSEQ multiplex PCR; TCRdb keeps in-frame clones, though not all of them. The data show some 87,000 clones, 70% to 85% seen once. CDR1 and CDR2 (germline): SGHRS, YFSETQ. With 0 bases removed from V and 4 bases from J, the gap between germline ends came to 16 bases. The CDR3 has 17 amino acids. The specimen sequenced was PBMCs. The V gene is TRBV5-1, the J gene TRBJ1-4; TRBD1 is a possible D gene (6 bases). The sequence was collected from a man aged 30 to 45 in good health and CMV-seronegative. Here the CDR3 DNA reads TGCGCCAGCAGCTTGGTCCCAGGGGTTTTGGGTAATGAAAAACTGTTTTTT. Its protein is CASSLVPGVLGNEKLFF. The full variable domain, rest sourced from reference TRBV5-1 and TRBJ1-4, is KAGVTQTPRYLIKTRGQQVTLSCSPISGHRSVSWYQQTPGQGLQFLFEYFSETQRNKGNFPGRFSGRQFSNSRSEMNVSTLELGDSALYLCASSLVPGVLGNEKLFFGSGTQLSVL.